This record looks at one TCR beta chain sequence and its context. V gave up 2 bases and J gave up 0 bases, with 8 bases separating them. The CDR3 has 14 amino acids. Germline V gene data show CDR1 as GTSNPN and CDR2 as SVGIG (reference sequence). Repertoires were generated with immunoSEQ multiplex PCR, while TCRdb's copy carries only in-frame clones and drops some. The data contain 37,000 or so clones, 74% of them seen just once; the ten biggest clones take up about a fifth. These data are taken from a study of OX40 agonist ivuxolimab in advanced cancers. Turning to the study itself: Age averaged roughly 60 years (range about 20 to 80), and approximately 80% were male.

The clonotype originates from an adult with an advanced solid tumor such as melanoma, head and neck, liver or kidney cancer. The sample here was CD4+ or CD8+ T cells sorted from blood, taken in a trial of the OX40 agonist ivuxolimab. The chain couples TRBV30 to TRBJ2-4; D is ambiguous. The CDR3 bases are TGTGCCTGGAGTTTCTCCCTAGCCAAAAACATTCAGTACTTC. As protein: CAWSFSLAKNIQYF.